These 3 T cell receptor beta chains were all obtained from the same sample, sequenced in a study of T cells in Graves' hyperthyroidism and ophthalmopathy. Amplified TCR beta CDR3 regions came from RNA transcripts. TCR CDR3 underwent first-round RT-PCR with the HTBI primer set. Each CDR3 protein gets one entry after TCRdb re-called the multiplex PCR reads with MiXCR. This sample has more than 500,000 distinct CDR3 sequences, with 15% to 20% found just once. The sequenced sample was blood. The receptor source for this set is a woman under 40 with Graves' ophthalmopathy.

This clonotype was counted at least ten times. The genes are TRBV7-2 and TRBJ2-5; no definite D call. CDR1 is SGHTA, CDR2 FQGNSA, per germline. CDR3 length equals 13 residues. V was trimmed by 2 bases and J by 2 bases, leaving 6 bases between them. CDR3 protein: CASSLSLQETQYF. Written as DNA, the CDR3 is TGTGCCAGCAGCTTATCCCTACAAGAGACCCAGTACTTC.

This clonotype occurred many times. The J gene is TRBJ2-7, the V gene TRBV20-1; TRBD1 is a possible D gene (5 bases). This CDR3 comprises 10 residues. Trimming stripped 3 bases from V and 6 bases from J, with 6 bases between. Germline CDR1 DFQATT, CDR2 SNEGSKA (reference sequence). The chain's CDR3 is CSARGREQYF. The CDR3 DNA reads as TGCAGTGCTAGGGGGCGCGAGCAGTACTTC.

In its sample, this clonotype was seen many times. This chain connects TRBV7-9 to TRBJ2-3; D is unclear. Trimming shortened V by 3 bases and J by 9 bases, and 10 bases separated the two germline ends. Germline CDR1 SEHNR, CDR2 FQNEAQ (reference sequence). This CDR3 has 12 amino acids. CDR3 sequence (DNA): TGTGCCAGCAGCTTGGAGATCCGGACGCAGTATTTT. Its translation is CASSLEIRTQYF.